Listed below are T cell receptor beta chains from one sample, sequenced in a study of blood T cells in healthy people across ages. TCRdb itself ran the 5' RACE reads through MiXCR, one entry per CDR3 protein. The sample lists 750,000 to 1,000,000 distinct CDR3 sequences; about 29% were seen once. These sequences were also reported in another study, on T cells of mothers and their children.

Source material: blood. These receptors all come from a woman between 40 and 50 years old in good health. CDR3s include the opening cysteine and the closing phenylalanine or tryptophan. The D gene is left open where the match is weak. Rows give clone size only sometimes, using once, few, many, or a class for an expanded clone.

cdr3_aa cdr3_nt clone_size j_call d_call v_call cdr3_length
CASSLEPVSSHEQYF TGTGCCAGCAGCTTAGAGCCGGTAAGCTCCCACGAGCAGTACTTC few TRBJ2-7 . TRBV7-6 15
CASSQDLGQGGETQYF TGTGCCAGCAGCCAAGATCTGGGACAGGGTGGTGAGACCCAGTACTTC many TRBJ2-5 TRBD1 TRBV4-2 16
CATLRGAANSYGYTF TGTGCCACCCTCCGGGGGGCGGCAAACTCCTATGGCTACACCTTC few TRBJ1-2 . TRBV6-1 15
CASSVVSGTGANVLTF TGTGCCAGCAGCGTCGTTTCAGGTACCGGGGCCAACGTCCTGACTTTC . TRBJ2-6 . TRBV7-2 16
CASSLIGTTYEQYF TGTGCCAGCAGCTTGATCGGGACTACCTACGAGCAGTACTTC . TRBJ2-7 TRBD2 TRBV5-5 14
CASSSNTGTNTEAFF TGTGCCAGCAGTTCGAATACAGGGACGAACACTGAAGCTTTCTTT many TRBJ1-1 . TRBV6-6 15
CASSQTTGTGCTGELFF TGTGCCAGCAGCCAGACTACCGGGACAGGGTGCACCGGGGAGCTGTTTTTT once TRBJ2-2 TRBD1 TRBV4-2 17
CASSSGQAAGGELFF TGTGCCAGCAGCTCGGGACAGGCGGCCGGAGGGGAGCTGTTTTTT . TRBJ2-2 TRBD1 TRBV7-8 15
CASSIGTSGANERFF TGTGCCAGCAGCATAGGGACTAGCGGTGCCAATGAGCGGTTCTTC once TRBJ2-1 TRBD2 TRBV2 15
CASTFGGKNQPQHF TGTGCCAGCACCTTCGGGGGAAAAAATCAGCCCCAGCATTTT few TRBJ1-5 . TRBV12-3/TRBV12-4 14
CASSLAAGQGRQETQYF TGTGCCAGCAGCTTAGCAGCTGGACAGGGCAGGCAAGAGACCCAGTACTTC . TRBJ2-5 TRBD1 TRBV7-8 17
CASSLGLAGGRNHHEQFF TGTGCCAGCAGCCTCGGACTAGCGGGGGGGCGAAATCACCATGAGCAGTTCTTC few TRBJ2-1 TRBD2 TRBV11-2 18
CSASILQGLQETQYF TGCAGTGCCTCAATTTTACAGGGGCTTCAAGAGACCCAGTACTTC many TRBJ2-5 TRBD1 TRBV20-1 15